What follows describes a single T cell receptor beta chain. Antigen unknown. Clones were read by immunoSEQ multiplex PCR, and TCRdb kept only the in-frame ones, dropping some. The table lists around 130,000 clones, about four fifths of them singletons. The time point: week 11, during vaccination. Topical imiquimod was applied with each vaccine dose, which held 300 ug of mutant IDH1 20-mer peptide. This sample was taken from a study of a mutant IDH1 vaccine in newly diagnosed glioma. As for the study in general: Radiotherapy alone preceded vaccination by 4-6 weeks; alternatively, vaccination started with temozolomide cycles.

The sequencing used PBMCs, collected from a glioma patient whose treatment included an IDH1 peptide vaccine. The source of this sequence is a man in his forties or fifties with glioma.

CDR3 loop: CASSAPNRGPYEQYF. Here the CDR3 DNA reads TGTGCCAGCAGCGCACCTAACAGGGGGCCCTACGAGCAGTACTTC. The chain couples TRBV5-4 to TRBJ2-7, with 9 nucleotides matching TRBD1. From germline, CDR1 is SGHNT and CDR2 YYREEE (reference sequence). CDR3 size: 15 residues. V shed 4 bases and J 2 bases; nucleotides not matched to a gene: 7.